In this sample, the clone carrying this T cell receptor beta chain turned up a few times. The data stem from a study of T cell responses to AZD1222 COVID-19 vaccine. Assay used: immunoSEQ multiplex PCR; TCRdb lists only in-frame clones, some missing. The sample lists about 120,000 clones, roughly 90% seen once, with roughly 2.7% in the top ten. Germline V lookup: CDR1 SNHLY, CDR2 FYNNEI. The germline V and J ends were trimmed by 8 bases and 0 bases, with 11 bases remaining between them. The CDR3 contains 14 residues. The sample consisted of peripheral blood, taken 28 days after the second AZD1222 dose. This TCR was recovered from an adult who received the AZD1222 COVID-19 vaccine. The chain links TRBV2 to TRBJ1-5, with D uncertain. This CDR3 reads CASGESNSNQPQHF. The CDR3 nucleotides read TGTGCCAGCGGGGAGAGCAATAGCAATCAGCCCCAGCATTTT.